The rows below give T cell receptor beta chains drawn from one sample of a study of metastatic and nonmetastatic thyroid tumors. TCRdb used MiXCR to call clones anew from the PCR reads. The sample has over 8,000 clones, 25% to 40% seen once; the top ten hold more than 15%. Specimen: adjacent normal tissue. These receptors were obtained from a female donor with papillary thyroid cancer or a benign thyroid nodule (not recorded which). Some clones in this sample may be carry-over from other donors' samples. The CDR3 runs from the conserved cysteine through the conserved F or W. D genes are given only for firm matches. Only part of the rows carry a size: once, few, many, or a class if the clone is expanded.

J gene: TRBJ2-3; CDR3 length: 16; clone size: few; V gene: TRBV24-1; D gene: -; CDR3 protein: CATSHRLSGSTDTQYF; CDR3 DNA: TGTGCCACCAGTCACCGACTATCGGGTAGCACAGATACGCAGTATTTT
J gene: TRBJ2-7; CDR3 length: 15; clone size: few; V gene: TRBV7-2; D gene: -; CDR3 protein: CASSLNGPLTYEQYF; CDR3 DNA: TGTGCCAGCAGCTTAAACGGACCACTTACCTACGAGCAGTACTTC
J gene: TRBJ1-3; CDR3 length: 16; clone size: many; V gene: TRBV6-1; D gene: -; CDR3 protein: CASSLGLGYSGNTIYF; CDR3 DNA: TGTGCCAGCAGCCTAGGGCTGGGTTACTCTGGAAACACCATATATTTT
J gene: TRBJ2-7; CDR3 length: 12; clone size: -; V gene: TRBV20-1; D gene: -; CDR3 protein: CSAKLATGHQYF; CDR3 DNA: TGCAGTGCGAAACTCGCGACAGGTCATCAGTACTTC
J gene: TRBJ2-1; CDR3 length: 14; clone size: -; V gene: TRBV12-3/TRBV12-4; D gene: -; CDR3 protein: CASSLGGGDRSQFF; CDR3 DNA: TGTGCCAGCAGTTTAGGCGGGGGGGACAGGTCCCAGTTCTTC
J gene: TRBJ2-1; CDR3 length: 18; clone size: -; V gene: TRBV12-3/TRBV12-4; D gene: TRBD2; CDR3 protein: CASSLISGRTKFYNEQFF; CDR3 DNA: TGTGCCAGCAGTCTGATTAGCGGGAGGACCAAGTTTTACAATGAGCAGTTCTTC
J gene: TRBJ1-5; CDR3 length: 13; clone size: -; V gene: TRBV11-2; D gene: -; CDR3 protein: CASSLFGNQPQHF; CDR3 DNA: TGTGCCAGCAGCTTATTTGGAAATCAGCCCCAGCATTTT
J gene: TRBJ2-1; CDR3 length: 14; clone size: few; V gene: TRBV6-1; D gene: -; CDR3 protein: CASRLGQPGNEQFF; CDR3 DNA: TGTGCCAGCAGGCTTGGACAGCCAGGCAATGAGCAGTTCTTC
J gene: TRBJ2-2; CDR3 length: 21; clone size: few; V gene: TRBV2; D gene: -; CDR3 protein: CASSEAPFWLIDPMNTGELFF; CDR3 DNA: TGTGCCAGCAGTGAAGCGCCGTTTTGGCTAATTGACCCGATGAACACCGGGGAGCTGTTTTTT
J gene: TRBJ2-5; CDR3 length: 15; clone size: many; V gene: TRBV5-5; D gene: -; CDR3 protein: CASSPPVGPQETQYF; CDR3 DNA: TGTGCCAGCAGCCCCCCTGTGGGACCCCAAGAGACCCAGTACTTC
J gene: TRBJ2-7; CDR3 length: 11; clone size: medium-sized; V gene: TRBV29-1; D gene: TRBD2; CDR3 protein: CSVRREGGQYF; CDR3 DNA: TGCAGCGTTAGGCGGGAGGGAGGGCAGTACTTC
J gene: TRBJ1-2; CDR3 length: 15; clone size: few; V gene: TRBV27; D gene: -; CDR3 protein: CASSLGAERGDGYTF; CDR3 DNA: TGTGCCAGCAGTTTAGGGGCCGAAAGGGGAGACGGCTACACCTTC
J gene: TRBJ2-7; CDR3 length: 12; clone size: many; V gene: TRBV30; D gene: TRBD1; CDR3 protein: CAWGDSSYEQYF; CDR3 DNA: TGTGCCTGGGGGGACAGCTCCTACGAGCAGTACTTC
J gene: TRBJ2-5; CDR3 length: 15; clone size: medium-sized; V gene: TRBV20-1; D gene: -; CDR3 protein: CSASGVLGTEETQYF; CDR3 DNA: TGCAGTGCTAGCGGCGTACTAGGGACTGAAGAGACCCAGTACTTC
J gene: TRBJ2-7; CDR3 length: 16; clone size: -; V gene: TRBV19; D gene: -; CDR3 protein: CASSPHGRGGPYQQYF; CDR3 DNA: TGTGCCAGTAGTCCCCACGGGCGCGGGGGCCCCTACCAGCAGTACTTC
J gene: TRBJ1-1; CDR3 length: 13; clone size: -; V gene: TRBV6-1; D gene: -; CDR3 protein: CASSVGVNTVAFF; CDR3 DNA: TGTGCCAGCAGTGTGGGGGTGAACACTGTAGCTTTCTTT
J gene: TRBJ2-7; CDR3 length: 17; clone size: many; V gene: TRBV6-7; D gene: TRBD1; CDR3 protein: CASSYSGPGQGVFWQYF; CDR3 DNA: TGTGCCAGCAGTTACTCGGGACCGGGACAGGGGGTATTCTGGCAGTACTTC
J gene: TRBJ2-2; CDR3 length: 14; clone size: few; V gene: TRBV4-1; D gene: -; CDR3 protein: CASSQHRDAGELFF; CDR3 DNA: TGCGCCAGCAGCCAGCACAGGGATGCCGGGGAGCTGTTTTTT
J gene: TRBJ2-3; CDR3 length: 14; clone size: -; V gene: TRBV5-1; D gene: -; CDR3 protein: CASSLGRRTDTQYF; CDR3 DNA: TGCGCCAGCAGCTTGGGGCGGCGCACAGATACGCAGTATTTT
J gene: TRBJ2-1; CDR3 length: 15; clone size: few; V gene: TRBV12-5; D gene: TRBD1; CDR3 protein: CASGPTGQGQNEQFF; CDR3 DNA: TGTGCTAGTGGTCCTACGGGGCAGGGACAGAATGAGCAGTTCTTC
J gene: TRBJ1-6; CDR3 length: 14; clone size: -; V gene: TRBV5-3; D gene: TRBD1; CDR3 protein: CASSAGTDNSPLHF; CDR3 DNA: TGTGCCAGCAGCGCCGGGACAGATAATTCACCCCTCCACTTT
J gene: TRBJ1-6; CDR3 length: 14; clone size: -; V gene: TRBV5-6; D gene: -; CDR3 protein: CASSLRQANSPLHF; CDR3 DNA: TGTGCCAGCAGCTTGCGTCAGGCCAATTCACCCCTCCACTTT
J gene: TRBJ1-1; CDR3 length: 14; clone size: -; V gene: TRBV20-1; D gene: -; CDR3 protein: CSARDPTSNTEAFF; CDR3 DNA: TGCAGTGCTAGAGACCCGACATCGAACACTGAAGCTTTCTTT